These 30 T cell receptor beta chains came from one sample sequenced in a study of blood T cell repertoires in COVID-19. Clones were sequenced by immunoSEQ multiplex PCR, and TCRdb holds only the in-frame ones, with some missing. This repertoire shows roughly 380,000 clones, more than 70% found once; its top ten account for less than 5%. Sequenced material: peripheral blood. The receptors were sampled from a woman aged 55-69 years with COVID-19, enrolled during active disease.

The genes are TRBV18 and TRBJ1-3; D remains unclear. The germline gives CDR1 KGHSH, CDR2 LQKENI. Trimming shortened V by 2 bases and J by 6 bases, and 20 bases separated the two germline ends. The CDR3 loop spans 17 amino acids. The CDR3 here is CASSPLRRRGAENTIYF. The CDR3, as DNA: TGTGCCAGCTCACCATTACGCCGTCGGGGAGCGGAAAACACCATATATTTT.

The CDR3 loop reads CASGFSGGETQYF. For the CDR3, the DNA is TGTGCTAGTGGTTTTTCGGGGGGCGAGACCCAGTACTTC. V usage is TRBV12-5 and J usage is TRBJ2-5, with a tentative D call TRBD2 (7 bases). The V and J ends lost 3 bases and 5 bases respectively, with 10 bases between them. Germline assignment: CDR1 LGHNT and CDR2 FRNRAP. CDR3 length: 13 amino acids.

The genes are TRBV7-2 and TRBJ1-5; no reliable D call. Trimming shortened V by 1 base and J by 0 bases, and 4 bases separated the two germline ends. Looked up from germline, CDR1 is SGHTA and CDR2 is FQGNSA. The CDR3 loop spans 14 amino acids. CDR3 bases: TGTGCCAGCAGCTTAGGACATAGCAATCAGCCCCAGCATTTT. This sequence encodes CASSLGHSNQPQHF.

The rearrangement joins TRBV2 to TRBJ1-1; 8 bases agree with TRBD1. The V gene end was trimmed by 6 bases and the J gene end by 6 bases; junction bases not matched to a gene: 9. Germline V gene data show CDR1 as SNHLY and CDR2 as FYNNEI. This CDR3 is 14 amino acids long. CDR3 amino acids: CASRPETGVAEAFF. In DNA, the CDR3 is TGTGCCAGCAGGCCGGAGACAGGGGTGGCTGAAGCTTTCTTT.

The CDR3, as DNA: TGTGCCAGCTCACCATTTTGGGACATAAAAGAGACCCAGTACTTC. Translating it yields CASSPFWDIKETQYF. J is TRBJ2-5 and V is TRBV18; TRBD1 is a possible D gene (6 bases). V lost 2 bases and J lost 3, with 13 bases in between. The CDR3 consists of 15 residues. Germline CDR1 and CDR2: KGHSH and LQKENI.

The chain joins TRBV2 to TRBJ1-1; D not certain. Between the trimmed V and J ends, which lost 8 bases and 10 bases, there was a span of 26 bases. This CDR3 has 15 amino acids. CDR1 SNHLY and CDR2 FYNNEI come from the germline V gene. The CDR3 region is CASDDSRAPGFGAFF. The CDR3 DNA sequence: TGTGCCAGCGACGACTCGCGGGCCCCGGGCTTTGGAGCTTTCTTT.

As DNA, the CDR3 is TGTGCCAGCAGTTACGGGACAGCTTTTTCCTACGAGCAGTACTTC. Its protein product is CASSYGTAFSYEQYF. This chain joins TRBV6-2 or TRBV6-3 and TRBJ2-7; 7 nucleotides line up with TRBD1. The CDR3 length is 15 residues. Germline V gives CDR1 MNHEY, CDR2 SVGEGT. The ends lost 2 bases at V and 1 base at J; junction bases unmatched: 5.

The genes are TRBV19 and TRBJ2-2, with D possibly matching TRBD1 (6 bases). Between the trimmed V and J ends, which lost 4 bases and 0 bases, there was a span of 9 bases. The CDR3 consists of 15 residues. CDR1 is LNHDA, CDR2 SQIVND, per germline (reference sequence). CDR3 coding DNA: TGTGCCAGTAGTAGGACAGTCGCGAACACCGGGGAGCTGTTTTTT. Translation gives CASSRTVANTGELFF.

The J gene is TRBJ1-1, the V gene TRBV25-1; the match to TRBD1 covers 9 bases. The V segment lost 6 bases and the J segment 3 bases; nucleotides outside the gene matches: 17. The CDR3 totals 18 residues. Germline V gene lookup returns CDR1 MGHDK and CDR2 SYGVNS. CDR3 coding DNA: TGTGCCAGCAGCCCCTTCCCCGGGACAGGGTCTGACTACACTGAAGCTTTCTTT. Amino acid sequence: CASSPFPGTGSDYTEAFF.

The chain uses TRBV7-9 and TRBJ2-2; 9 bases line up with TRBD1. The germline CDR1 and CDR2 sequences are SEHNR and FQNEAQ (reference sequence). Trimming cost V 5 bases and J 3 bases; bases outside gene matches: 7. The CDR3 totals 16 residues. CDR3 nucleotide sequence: TGTGCCAGCAGCCCTACAGGGGGCCCTTACACCGGGGAGCTGTTTTTT. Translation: CASSPTGGPYTGELFF. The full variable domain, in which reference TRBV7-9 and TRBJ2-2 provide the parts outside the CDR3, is DTGVSQNPRHKITKRGQNVTFRCDPISEHNRLYWYRQTLGQGPEFLTYFQNEAQLEKSRLLSDRFSAERPKGSFSTLEIQRTEQGDSAMYLCASSPTGGPYTGELFFGEGSRLTVL.

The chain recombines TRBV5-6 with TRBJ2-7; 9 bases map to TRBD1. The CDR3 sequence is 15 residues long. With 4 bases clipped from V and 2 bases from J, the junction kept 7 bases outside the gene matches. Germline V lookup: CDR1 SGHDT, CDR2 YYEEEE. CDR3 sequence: CASSRGTGGPYEQYF. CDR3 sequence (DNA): TGTGCCAGCAGCAGAGGAACAGGGGGCCCCTACGAGCAGTACTTC.

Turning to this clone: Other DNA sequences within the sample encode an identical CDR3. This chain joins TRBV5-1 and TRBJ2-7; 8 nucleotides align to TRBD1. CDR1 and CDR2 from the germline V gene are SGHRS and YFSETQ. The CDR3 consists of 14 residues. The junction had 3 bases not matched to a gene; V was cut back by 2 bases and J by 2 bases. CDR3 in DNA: TGCGCCAGCAGCTTAGGACAGGGACCCTACGAGCAGTACTTC. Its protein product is CASSLGQGPYEQYF.

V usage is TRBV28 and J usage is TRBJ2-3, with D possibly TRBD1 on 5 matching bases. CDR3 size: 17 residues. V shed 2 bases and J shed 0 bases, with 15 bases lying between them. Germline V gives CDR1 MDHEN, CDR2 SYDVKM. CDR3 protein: CASSLVGQLPSTDTQYF. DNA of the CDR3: TGTGCCAGCAGTTTAGTAGGACAACTGCCTAGCACAGATACGCAGTATTTT.

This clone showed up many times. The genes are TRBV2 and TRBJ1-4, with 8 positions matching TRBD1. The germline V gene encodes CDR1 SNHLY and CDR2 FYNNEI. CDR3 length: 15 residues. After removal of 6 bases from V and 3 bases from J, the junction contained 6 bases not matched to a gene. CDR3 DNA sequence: TGTGCCAGCAGGAAGCAGGGGGCGCCTAATGAAAAACTGTTTTTT. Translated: CASRKQGAPNEKLFF. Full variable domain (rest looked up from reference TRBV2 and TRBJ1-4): EPEVTQTPSHQVTQMGQEVILRCVPISNHLYFYWYRQILGQKVEFLVSFYNNEISEKSEIFDDQFSVERPDGSNFTLKIRSTKLEDSAMYFCASRKQGAPNEKLFFGSGTQLSVL.

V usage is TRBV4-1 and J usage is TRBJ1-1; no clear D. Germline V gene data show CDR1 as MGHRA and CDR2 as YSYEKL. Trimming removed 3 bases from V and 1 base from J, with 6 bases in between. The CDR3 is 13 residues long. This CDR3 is CASSHGGNTEAFF. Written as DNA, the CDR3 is TGCGCCAGCAGCCACGGAGGGAACACTGAAGCTTTCTTT.

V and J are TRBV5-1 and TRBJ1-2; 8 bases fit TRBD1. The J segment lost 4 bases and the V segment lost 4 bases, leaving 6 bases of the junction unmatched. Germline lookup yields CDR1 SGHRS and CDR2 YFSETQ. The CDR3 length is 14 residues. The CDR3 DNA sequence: TGCGCCAGCAGCCCGGACACAGGGGGCTATGGCTACACCTTC. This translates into CASSPDTGGYGYTF.

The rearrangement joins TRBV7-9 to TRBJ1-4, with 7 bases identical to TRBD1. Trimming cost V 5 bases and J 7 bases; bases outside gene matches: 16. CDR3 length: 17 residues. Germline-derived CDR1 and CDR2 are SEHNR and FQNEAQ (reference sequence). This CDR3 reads CASSATGQLGRGEKLFF. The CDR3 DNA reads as TGTGCCAGCAGCGCTACGGGACAGTTAGGCCGAGGTGAAAAACTGTTTTTT.

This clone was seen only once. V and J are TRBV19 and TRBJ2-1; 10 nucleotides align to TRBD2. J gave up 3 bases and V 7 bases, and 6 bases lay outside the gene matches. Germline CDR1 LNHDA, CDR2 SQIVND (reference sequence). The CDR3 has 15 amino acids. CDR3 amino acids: CASTLAGAFYNEQFF. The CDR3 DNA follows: TGTGCCAGTACCCTAGCGGGGGCTTTCTACAATGAGCAGTTCTTC.

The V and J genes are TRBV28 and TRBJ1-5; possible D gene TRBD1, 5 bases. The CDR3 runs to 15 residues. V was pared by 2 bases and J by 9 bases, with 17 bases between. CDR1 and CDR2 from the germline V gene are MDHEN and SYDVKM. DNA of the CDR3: TGTGCCAGCAGTTTAAATGGGGCGCGAAGCCGGCCCCAGCATTTT. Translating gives CASSLNGARSRPQHF. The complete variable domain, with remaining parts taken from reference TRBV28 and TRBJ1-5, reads DVKVTQSSRYLVKRTGEKVFLECVQDMDHENMFWYRQDPGLGLRLIYFSYDVKMKEKGDIPEGYSVSREKKERFSLILESASTNQTSMYLCASSLNGARSRPQHFGDGTRLSIL.

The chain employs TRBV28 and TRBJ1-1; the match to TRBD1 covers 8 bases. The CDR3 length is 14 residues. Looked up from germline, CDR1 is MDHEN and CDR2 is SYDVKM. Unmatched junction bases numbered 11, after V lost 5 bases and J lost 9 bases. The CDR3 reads CASSLQAGQAKAFF. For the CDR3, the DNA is TGTGCCAGCAGTCTTCAAGCGGGACAGGCAAAAGCTTTCTTT.

CDR3 region: CASSLVQGGDGELFF. The CDR3 DNA follows: TGTGCCAGCAGCTTGGTCCAGGGTGGGGATGGGGAGCTGTTTTTT. The gene calls are TRBV5-6 and TRBJ2-2, with D perhaps TRBD1 (5 bases). Trimming took 0 bases from V and 8 from J, leaving 14 bases between them. This CDR3 region has 15 residues. Germline V gene sequence: CDR1 SGHDT, CDR2 YYEEEE.

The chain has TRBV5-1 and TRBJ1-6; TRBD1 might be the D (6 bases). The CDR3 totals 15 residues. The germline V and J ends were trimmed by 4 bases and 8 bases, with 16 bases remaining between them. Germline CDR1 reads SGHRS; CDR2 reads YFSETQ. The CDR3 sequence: CASSPRQVGDSPLHF. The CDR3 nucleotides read TGCGCCAGCAGCCCCCGACAGGTTGGGGATTCACCCCTCCACTTT.

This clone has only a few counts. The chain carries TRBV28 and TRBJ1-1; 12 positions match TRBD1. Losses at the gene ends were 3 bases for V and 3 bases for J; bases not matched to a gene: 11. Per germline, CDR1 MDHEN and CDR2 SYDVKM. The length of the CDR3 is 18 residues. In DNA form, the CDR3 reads TGTGCCAGCAGTTTCCGGCCCGGGACAGGGGGCGGTGACACTGAAGCTTTCTTT. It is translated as CASSFRPGTGGGDTEAFF.

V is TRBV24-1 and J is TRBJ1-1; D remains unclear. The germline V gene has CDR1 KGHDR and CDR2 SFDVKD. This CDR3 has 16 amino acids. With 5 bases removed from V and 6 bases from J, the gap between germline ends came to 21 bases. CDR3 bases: TGTGCCACCAGTGCCTACTGTGGAGAGATTAAAGCTGAAGCTTTCTTT. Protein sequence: CATSAYCGEIKAEAFF.

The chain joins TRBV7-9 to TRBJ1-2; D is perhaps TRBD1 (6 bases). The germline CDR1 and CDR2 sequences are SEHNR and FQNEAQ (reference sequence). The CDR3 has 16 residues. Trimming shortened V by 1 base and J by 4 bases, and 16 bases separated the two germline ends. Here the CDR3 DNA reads TGTGCCAGCAGCTTAGGGGGGCCCTCGGGCGGCTATGGCTACACCTTC. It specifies CASSLGGPSGGYGYTF. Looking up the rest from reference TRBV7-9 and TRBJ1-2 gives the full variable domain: DTGVSQNPRHKITKRGQNVTFRCDPISEHNRLYWYRQTLGQGPEFLTYFQNEAQLEKSRLLSDRFSAERPKGSFSTLEIQRTEQGDSAMYLCASSLGGPSGGYGYTFGSGTRLTVV.

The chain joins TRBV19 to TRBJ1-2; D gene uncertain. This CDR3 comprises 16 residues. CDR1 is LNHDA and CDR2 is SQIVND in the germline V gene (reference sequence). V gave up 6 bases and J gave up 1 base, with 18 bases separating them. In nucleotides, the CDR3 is TGTGCCAGTAGGACTGGCTATAGTTCGGGTAACTATGGCTACACCTTC. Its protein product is CASRTGYSSGNYGYTF.

In nucleotides, the CDR3 is TGTGCCAGCAGCCTCGCCCCTAAGAATAACTATGGCTACACCTTC. The encoded protein is CASSLAPKNNYGYTF. V is TRBV7-9 and J is TRBJ1-2; D is undetermined. V shed 5 bases and J shed 1 base, with 14 bases lying between them. CDR1 is SEHNR, CDR2 FQNEAQ, per germline (reference sequence). The CDR3 covers 15 residues.

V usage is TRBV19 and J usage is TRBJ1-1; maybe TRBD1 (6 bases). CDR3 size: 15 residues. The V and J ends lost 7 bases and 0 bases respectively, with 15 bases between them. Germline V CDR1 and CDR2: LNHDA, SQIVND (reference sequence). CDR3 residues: CASNRGGGLNTEAFF. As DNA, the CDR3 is TGTGCCAGTAACCGGGGGGGCGGCTTGAACACTGAAGCTTTCTTT.

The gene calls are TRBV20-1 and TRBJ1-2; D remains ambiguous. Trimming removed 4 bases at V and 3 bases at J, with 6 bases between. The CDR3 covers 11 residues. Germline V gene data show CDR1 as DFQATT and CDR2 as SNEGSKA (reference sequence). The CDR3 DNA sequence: TGCAGTGCTAATCGGGACTATGGCTACACCTTC. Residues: CSANRDYGYTF.

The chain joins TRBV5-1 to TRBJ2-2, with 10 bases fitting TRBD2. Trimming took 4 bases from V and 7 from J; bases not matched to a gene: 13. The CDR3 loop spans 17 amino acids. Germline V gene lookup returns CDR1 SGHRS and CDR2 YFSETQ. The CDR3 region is CASSPRGSGGASGELFF. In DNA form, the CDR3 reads TGCGCCAGCAGCCCTCGCGGGAGCGGGGGGGCGAGCGGGGAGCTGTTTTTT.